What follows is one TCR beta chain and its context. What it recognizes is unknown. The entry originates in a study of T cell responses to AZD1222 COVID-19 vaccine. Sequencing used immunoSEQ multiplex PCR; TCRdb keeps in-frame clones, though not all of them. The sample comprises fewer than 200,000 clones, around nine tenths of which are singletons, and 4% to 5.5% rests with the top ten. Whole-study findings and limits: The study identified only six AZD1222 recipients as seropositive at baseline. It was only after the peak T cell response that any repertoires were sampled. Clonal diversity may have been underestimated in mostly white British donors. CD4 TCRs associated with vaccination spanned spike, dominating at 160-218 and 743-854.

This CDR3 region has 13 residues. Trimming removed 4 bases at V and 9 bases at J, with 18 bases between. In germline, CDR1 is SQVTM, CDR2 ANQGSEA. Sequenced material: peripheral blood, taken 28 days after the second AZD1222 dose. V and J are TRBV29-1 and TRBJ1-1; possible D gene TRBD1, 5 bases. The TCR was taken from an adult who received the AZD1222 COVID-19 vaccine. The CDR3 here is CSVGSDFQGKAFF. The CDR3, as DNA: TGCAGCGTTGGTAGCGACTTTCAGGGTAAAGCTTTCTTT. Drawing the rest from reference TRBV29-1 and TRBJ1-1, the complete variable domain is SAVISQKPSRDICQRGTSLTIQCQVDSQVTMMFWYRQQPGQSLTLIATANQGSEATYESGFVIDKFPISRPNLTFSTLTVSNMSPEDSSIYLCSVGSDFQGKAFFGQGTRLTVV.